Given below is one TCR beta chain in context. The antigen remains undetermined. A CD45RA+ naive subset and a CD45RA-negative memory subset were split from CD4+ cells. These data are taken from a study of shared clonotypes between healthy human individuals. About the research overall: CD4 naive and CD4 memory each took three plates per donor, while CD8 naive took two and CD8 memory one. Study results and caveats: Researchers found naive subsets generally carried larger estimated richness than memory subsets.

CDR1 and CDR2 (germline): MNHNS, SASEGT. The CDR3 spans 15 residues. V was clipped by 5 bases and J by 2 bases; unmatched bases: 5. Genomic DNA of each subset was evenly split across several immunoSEQ plates. Sequencing used immunoSEQ multiplex PCR; TCRdb keeps in-frame clones, though not all of them. The sample lists 1.6 million or so clones, roughly 96% occurring once. This chain links TRBV6-1 with TRBJ2-1, with 8 nucleotides matching TRBD1. The TCR sequence derives from a man aged 25-45 years in good health. Source material: naive CD4+ T cells sorted from blood. Described subset: CD45RA+ positively selected. CDR3 nucleotide sequence: TGTGCCAGCAGTACCTGGACAGGGACCTACAATGAGCAGTTCTTC. Its translation: CASSTWTGTYNEQFF.